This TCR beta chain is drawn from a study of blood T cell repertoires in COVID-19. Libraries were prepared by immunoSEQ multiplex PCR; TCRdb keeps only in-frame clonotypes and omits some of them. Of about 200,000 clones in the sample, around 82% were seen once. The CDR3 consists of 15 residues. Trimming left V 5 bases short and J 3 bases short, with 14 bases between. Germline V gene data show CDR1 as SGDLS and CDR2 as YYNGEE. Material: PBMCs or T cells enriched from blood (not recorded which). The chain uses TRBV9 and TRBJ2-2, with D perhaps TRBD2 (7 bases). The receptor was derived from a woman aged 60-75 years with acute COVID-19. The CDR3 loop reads CASRRGAVYTGELFF. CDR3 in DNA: TGTGCCAGCAGACGGGGGGCGGTTTACACCGGGGAGCTGTTTTTT.